This T cell receptor (beta chain) was observed in a study of T-cell reconstitution after alpha-beta-depleted transplantation in children. Study-wide results and caveats: After transplant, high TCRbeta diversity at day 60 in some patients arose from surviving recipient T cells and thymic progenitors. It was reported that alpha-beta T cells came from several hundred expanded graft clones (about two months after transplant). Among T cells one year after transplant, newly produced cells accounted for most counts and diversity.

The authors prepared the TCRbeta library with unique molecular identifiers. A single record per CDR3 protein comes from TCRdb applying MiXCR to the PCR reads. The table has under 400,000 distinct CDR3 sequences, approximately 20% seen once; the top ten hold approximately 11%. With regard to this clonotype: Antigen specificity is unknown.

This CDR3 is built from 11 residues. This sequence was found in a male patient under 18 who had a stem cell transplant for acute lymphoblastic leukemia, so the T cells may come from the graft donor. Material: PBMCs, mostly from graft donor cells, obtained 180 days after TCRalphabeta/CD19-depleted stem cell transplant. The V call is TRBV21-1, the J call TRBJ2-3. TRBV21-1 is a documented pseudogene. CDR3 nucleotides: TGTGCCAGCAACAGCACAGATACGCAGTATTTT. Its protein is CASNSTDTQYF.